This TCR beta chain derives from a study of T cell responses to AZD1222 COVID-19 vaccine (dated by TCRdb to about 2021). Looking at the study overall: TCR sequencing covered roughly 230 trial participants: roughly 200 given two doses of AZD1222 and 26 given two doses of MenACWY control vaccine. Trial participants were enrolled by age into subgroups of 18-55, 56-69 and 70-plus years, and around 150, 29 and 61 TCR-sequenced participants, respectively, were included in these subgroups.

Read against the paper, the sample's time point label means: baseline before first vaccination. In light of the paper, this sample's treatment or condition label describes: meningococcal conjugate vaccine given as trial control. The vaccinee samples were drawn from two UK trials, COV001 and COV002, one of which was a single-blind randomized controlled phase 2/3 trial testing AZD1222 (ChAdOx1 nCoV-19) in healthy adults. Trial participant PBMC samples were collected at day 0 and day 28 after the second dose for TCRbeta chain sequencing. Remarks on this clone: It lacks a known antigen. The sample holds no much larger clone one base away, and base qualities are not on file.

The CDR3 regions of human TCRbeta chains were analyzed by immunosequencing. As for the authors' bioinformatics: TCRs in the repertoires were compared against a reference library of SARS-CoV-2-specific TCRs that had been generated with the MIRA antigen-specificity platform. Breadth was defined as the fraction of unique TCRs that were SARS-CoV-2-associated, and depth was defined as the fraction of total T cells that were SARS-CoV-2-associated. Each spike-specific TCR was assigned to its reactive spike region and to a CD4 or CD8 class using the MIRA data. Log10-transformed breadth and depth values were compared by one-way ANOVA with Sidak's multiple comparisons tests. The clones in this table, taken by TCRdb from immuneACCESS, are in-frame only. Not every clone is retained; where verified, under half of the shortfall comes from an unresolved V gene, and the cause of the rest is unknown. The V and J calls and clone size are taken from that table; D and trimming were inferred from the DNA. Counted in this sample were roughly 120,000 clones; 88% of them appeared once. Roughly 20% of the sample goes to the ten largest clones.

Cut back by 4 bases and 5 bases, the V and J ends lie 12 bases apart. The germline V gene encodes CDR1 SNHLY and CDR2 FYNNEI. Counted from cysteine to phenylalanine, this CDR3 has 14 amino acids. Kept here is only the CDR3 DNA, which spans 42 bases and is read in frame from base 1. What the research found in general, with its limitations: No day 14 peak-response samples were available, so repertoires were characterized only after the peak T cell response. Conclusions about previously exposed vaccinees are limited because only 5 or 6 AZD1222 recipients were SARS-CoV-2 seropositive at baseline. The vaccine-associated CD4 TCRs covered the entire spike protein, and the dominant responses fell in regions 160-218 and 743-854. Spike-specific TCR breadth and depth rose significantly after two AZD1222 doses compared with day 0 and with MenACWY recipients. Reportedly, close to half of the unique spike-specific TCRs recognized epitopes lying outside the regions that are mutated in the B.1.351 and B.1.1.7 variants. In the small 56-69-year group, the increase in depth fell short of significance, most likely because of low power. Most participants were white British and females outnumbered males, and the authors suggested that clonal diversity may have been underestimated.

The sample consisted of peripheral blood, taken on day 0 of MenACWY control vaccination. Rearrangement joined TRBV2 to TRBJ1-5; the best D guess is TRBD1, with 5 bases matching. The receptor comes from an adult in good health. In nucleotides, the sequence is TGTGCCAGCAGTGCCAGGGACGGTTATCAGCCCCAGCATTTT. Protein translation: CASSARDGYQPQHF.